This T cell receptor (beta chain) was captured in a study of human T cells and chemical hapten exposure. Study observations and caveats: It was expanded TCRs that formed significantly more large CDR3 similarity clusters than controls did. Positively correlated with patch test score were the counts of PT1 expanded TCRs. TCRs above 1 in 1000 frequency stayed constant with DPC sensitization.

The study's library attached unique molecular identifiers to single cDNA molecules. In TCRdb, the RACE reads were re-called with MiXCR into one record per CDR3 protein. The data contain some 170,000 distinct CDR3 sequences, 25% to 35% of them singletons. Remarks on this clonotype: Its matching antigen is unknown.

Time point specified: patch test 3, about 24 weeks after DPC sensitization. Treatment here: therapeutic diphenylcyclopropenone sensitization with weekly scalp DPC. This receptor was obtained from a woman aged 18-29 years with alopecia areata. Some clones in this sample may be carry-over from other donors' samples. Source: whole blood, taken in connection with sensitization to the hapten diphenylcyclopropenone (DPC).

CDR3 sequence (DNA): TGCAGCGTCGTACAGGGGAAAAACATTCAGTACTTC. The encoded protein is CSVVQGKNIQYF. This sequence joins TRBV29-1 and TRBJ2-4, with 7 bases matching TRBD1. Germline trimming cut 6 bases from V and 4 bases from J; bases unmatched to any gene: 3. The CDR3 has 12 residues. Germline V gene data show CDR1 as SQVTM and CDR2 as ANQGSEA.